A single T cell receptor beta chain is shown here with its context. Its antigen is not yet known. Per-nucleotide qualities are absent, and no much larger clonotype sits a single base away. These data come from a study of blood T cells in healthy people across ages (dated by TCRdb to about 2015). Context from the whole study: Template switching captured roughly one uniquely barcoded TCR beta cDNA molecule per two T cells in model experiments. The donors were split into four age groups: young (average around 17 years), middle-aged (39), aged (more than 60) and long-lived (under 85). To avoid experimental bias, donors of different ages were spread randomly across the sequencing lanes. To track age-related changes in TCR beta repertoire diversity, the study relied on deep sequencing normalized with unique cDNA molecular identifiers. For two donors (one aged 18 to 29 and one aged 80 or older), the study analyzed two additional independent replicas of 1 million unique cDNA reads from the same blood draw.

On the study overall, not on this receptor specifically: The long-lived group showed more naive CD4+ T cells, fewer expanded clones and increased TCR diversity than the aged group, suggesting age selection. Observed TCR beta diversity per million T cells fell roughly linearly with age, and a significant reduction was already apparent by age roughly 40. Estimates of total diversity based on one million sequenced T cells were regarded as lower bounds and as underestimates. Conclusive comparison of naive and antigen-experienced compartments was prevented by the profiling of bulk unsorted PBMCs. Because the CMV infection status of the donors was unknown, age-related changes in expanded clonotypes may potentially have been confounded. A strong correlation was found between observed TCR beta diversity and the percentage of naive T cells measured by flow cytometry.

The donors were around 39 Caucasian individuals from Russia, aged 6 to 90 years, who were systemically healthy. Each donor gave about 9.2 milliliters of peripheral blood, drawn into EDTA-treated Vacutainer tubes. PBMCs were isolated by Ficoll-Paque density-gradient centrifugation, with at least 6 million obtained per sample. Trizol reagent was used to extract total RNA from PBMCs, with at least 5 micrograms per sample. Naive CD45RAhigh/CD27high T cell percentages were measured by flow cytometry on a PBMC aliquot from every donor. The germline ends are 7 bases apart after V is trimmed by 6 bases and J by 4 bases. CDR1 and CDR2 are drawn from the germline V gene: MNHEY, SVGAGI. The CDR3 sequence holds 12 residues, the cysteine and phenylalanine included. Of the read, only the CDR3 DNA is kept; its 36 bases are in frame from base 1. Library method: 5' RACE. The instrument given in TCRdb is Illumina HiSeq 2500. A second roughly 6 to 11 cycle PCR used a sample-barcoded 5' primer and a J-beta primer mix. A template-switch 5' adaptor carrying 12 random nucleotides introduced a unique molecular identifier onto each TCR beta cDNA molecule. Each sample yielded at least 3 million CDR3-containing paired-end reads. First-strand cDNA was synthesized from all RNA with the Mint cDNA synthesis kit, primed by a TRBC-specific oligonucleotide. After uracil-DNA glycosylase treatment, a first 18-cycle PCR used universal primers M1SS and BC2_uni_R on all cDNA. From the authors' description of their analysis: For normalization, 1 million high-quality reads, each with a distinct molecular identifier, were randomly selected from each sample. Reads with shared molecular identifiers were discarded instead of being binned into consensus sequences. CDR3 identification, clonotype clustering and error correction used MiTCR with a Q25 quality threshold and the strictest error-elimination algorithm. A nonparametric unseen species model with Euler transformation was used to estimate a lower bound on total TCR beta diversity. TCRdb ran its own pipeline on the public reads, namely fastp trimming at Q25 and MiXCR clone calling, and kept in-frame beta chains. Merged by CDR3 protein, the rows form single entries marked with the most common genes and DNA. The V and J calls were determined by TCRdb, not by the authors. The sample table lists about 600,000 distinct CDR3 sequences, around 48% of them with a count of one. In total, the top ten clones hold roughly 24% of the sample.

The origin of this receptor is a man aged 80 or over in good health. Recombination joined TRBV6-5 with TRBJ1-3; the D gene lacks a confident call. The source material was blood. The nucleotide sequence is given as TGTGCCAGCAGCCTGGACGGAAACACCATATATTTT. The encoded protein is CASSLDGNTIYF.